This is a list of T cell receptor beta chains from one sample in a study of vaccination and CD4 T cells after COVID-19. TCRdb processed the PCR reads anew with MiXCR; each CDR3 protein has one entry. The sample contains fewer than 12,000 distinct CDR3 sequences, around 46% of which appear only once. Which antigens these TCRs recognize remains unknown. The sequenced sample consisted of CD4+ T cells from blood, cultured in vitro. The source of these receptors is a human donor who had recovered from COVID-19. The CDR3 runs from the conserved cysteine through the conserved F or W. Fields, in order: clone size, J gene, D gene, V gene, CDR3 DNA, CDR3 protein. A D gene is named only where the DNA matches it firmly. Only some rows state a clone size, as once, few, many or a class for expanded clones.

>few|TRBJ1-2|-|TRBV20-1
TGCAGTGCAGGCCCGTCCTCCGGGCCTCCGGATGGTGGCTACACCTTC
CSAGPSSGPPDGGYTF
>-|TRBJ1-2|-|TRBV10-3
TGTGCCATCAGCGAAGGATTATTGGACAGCTATGGCTACACCTTC
CAISEGLLDSYGYTF
>-|TRBJ1-5|-|TRBV6-1
TGTGCCAGCAGTGAAGCGCTGGGGAATCAGCCCCAGCATTTT
CASSEALGNQPQHF
>-|TRBJ1-6|-|TRBV10-3
TGTGCCATCAGTGAGCAGACTGACTCCTATAATTCACCCCTCCACTTT
CAISEQTDSYNSPLHF
>-|TRBJ2-5|-|TRBV29-1
TGCAGCGTTGGGGCAACTCAAGAGACCCAGTACTTC
CSVGATQETQYF
>-|TRBJ1-4|-|TRBV25-1
TGTGCCAGCAGTGAAAGGAGGGGAGCAACTAATGAAAAACTGTTTTTT
CASSERRGATNEKLFF
>few|TRBJ2-7|-|TRBV7-2
TGTGCCAGCAGCCTCCGGGGCGGTTCAACCTACGAGCAGTACTTC
CASSLRGGSTYEQYF
>few|TRBJ2-1|-|TRBV12-3/TRBV12-4
TGTGCCAGCACGGGACAACTTTACAATGAGCAGTTCTTC
CASTGQLYNEQFF
>-|TRBJ1-5|TRBD1|TRBV20-1
TGCAGTGCTAGATCGGGACAGGGCAATCAGCCCCAGCATTTT
CSARSGQGNQPQHF
>few|TRBJ2-1|-|TRBV6-2/TRBV6-3
TGTGCCAGCAGTTACTCGCAGGCATCGTTATACAATGAGCAGTTCTTC
CASSYSQASLYNEQFF
>-|TRBJ2-2|TRBD1|TRBV20-1
TGCAGTGCCCAAGGACAGGGATACGGGGAGCTGTTTTTT
CSAQGQGYGELFF
>-|TRBJ2-7|-|TRBV11-2
TGTGCCAGCACCTATCAGGGTTCCGAGCAGTACTTC
CASTYQGSEQYF
>-|TRBJ1-3|TRBD1|TRBV7-9
TGTGCCAGCAGCTTAGCGTTACAGGGGTACGGAAACACCATATATTTT
CASSLALQGYGNTIYF
>-|TRBJ1-6|TRBD1|TRBV7-8
TGTGCCAGCAGCTTAGGGACTTACAGGGGGCCCGCCTATAATTCACCCCTCCACTTT
CASSLGTYRGPAYNSPLHF
>-|TRBJ2-7|-|TRBV5-4
TGTGCCAGCAGCTTGGGACTAGTAAATCGCGAGCAGTACTTC
CASSLGLVNREQYF
>-|TRBJ1-1|-|TRBV29-1
TGCAGCGTTGTAGACAGAAGGACTGAAGCTTTCTTT
CSVVDRRTEAFF
>-|TRBJ1-1|TRBD1|TRBV20-1
TGCAGTGCCAGAGAAACAGGGGATGAAGCTTTCTTT
CSARETGDEAFF
>-|TRBJ1-2|-|TRBV7-9
TGTGCCAGCAGCTTTGGTGGACTCAGGGTTAACTATGGCTACACCTTC
CASSFGGLRVNYGYTF
>-|TRBJ1-1|-|TRBV6-1
TGTGCCAGCAGTCGGGGGATGAACACTGAAGCTTTCTTT
CASSRGMNTEAFF
>-|TRBJ2-1|TRBD2|TRBV6-2/TRBV6-3
TGTGCCAGCAGTCAAATTCCGGGACTAGCTTACAATGAGCAGTTCTTC
CASSQIPGLAYNEQFF
>few|TRBJ2-7|-|TRBV11-3
TGTGCCAGCAGCACCTTGTCGGGACTGGGCTCCTACGAGCAGTACTTC
CASSTLSGLGSYEQYF
>-|TRBJ1-2|-|TRBV18
TGTGCCAGCTCACCGGACCCTGAAGGCTACACCTTC
CASSPDPEGYTF
>few|TRBJ1-5|-|TRBV7-8
TGTGCCAGCAGCTTAGCCCTCAATCAGCCCCAGCATTTT
CASSLALNQPQHF
>few|TRBJ2-7|TRBD1|TRBV14
TGTGCCAGCAGCCAAGTGGGGGGGACAGGGACCTACGAGCAGTACTTC
CASSQVGGTGTYEQYF
>-|TRBJ1-5|-|TRBV6-5
TGTGCCAGCAGTTCCCGGGCTCCGGAGGGGCCCCAGCATTTT
CASSSRAPEGPQHF
>few|TRBJ2-2|TRBD2|TRBV7-6
TGTGCCAGCAGCCCCAGCGGGGGGAACACCGGGGAGCTGTTTTTT
CASSPSGGNTGELFF
>-|TRBJ2-2|-|TRBV7-2
TGTGCCAGCAGCGCGCGGAAGACCGGGGAGCTGTTTTTT
CASSARKTGELFF
>-|TRBJ1-3|-|TRBV5-4
TGTGCCAGCAGCTTGGGAGGGGGTGCTGGAAACACCATATATTTT
CASSLGGGAGNTIYF
>-|TRBJ2-1|TRBD2|TRBV12-3/TRBV12-4
TGTGCCAGCAGGGGACCGGGACTAGCGGGGACTATCAAGCAGTTCTTC
CASRGPGLAGTIKQFF
>few|TRBJ1-1|-|TRBV6-1
TGTGCCAGCAGGCTGGGGGTCTCGAACACTGAAGCTTTCTTT
CASRLGVSNTEAFF
>-|TRBJ2-3|TRBD2|TRBV9
TGTGCCAGCAGCGTAGGGCTAGCGGGGTCAGATACGCAGTATTTT
CASSVGLAGSDTQYF
>-|TRBJ2-1|-|TRBV24-1
TGTGCCACCAGTGCGGGGGCTAGCGACAATGAGCAGTTCTTC
CATSAGASDNEQFF
>-|TRBJ2-1|-|TRBV7-9
TGTGCCAGCAGCTTAGAGGGCAGGGGAGCGGATGAGCAGTTCTTC
CASSLEGRGADEQFF
>-|TRBJ2-7|-|TRBV9
TGTGCCAGCAGTTTTCGGGACGGCCCCTACGAGCAGTACTTC
CASSFRDGPYEQYF
>once|TRBJ2-1|TRBD1|TRBV6-1
TGTGCCAGCAGTGCCCGACAGGGAATAGAGCAGTTCTTC
CASSARQGIEQFF
>-|TRBJ1-2|-|TRBV11-2
TGTGCCAGCAGCGCGATGCTGGGGCGGGATGGCTACACCTTC
CASSAMLGRDGYTF
>few|TRBJ2-7|-|TRBV19
TGTGCCAGTAGTATCACAGTTGGACCAGCCTACGAGCAGTACTTC
CASSITVGPAYEQYF
>once|TRBJ2-1|TRBD2|TRBV5-4
TGTGCCAGCAGCTTGCGAGTAGCGGGGGAGCAGTTCTTC
CASSLRVAGEQFF
>-|TRBJ1-3|-|TRBV5-6
TGTGCCAGCAGCTCTCGACAGGCTTCTGGAAACACCATATATTTT
CASSSRQASGNTIYF
>few|TRBJ2-2|-|TRBV21-1
TGTGCCAGCAGCAAGGGGAGAATGGACACCGGGGAGCTGTTTTTT
CASSKGRMDTGELFF
>-|TRBJ1-2|TRBD1|TRBV2
TGTGCCAAAAGACAGGGTCTCGGCTATGGCTACACCTTC
CAKRQGLGYGYTF
>-|TRBJ2-1|TRBD1|TRBV19
TGTGCCAGTAGTATGAGGACAGGGTTTGGAAATGAGCAGTTCTTC
CASSMRTGFGNEQFF
>-|TRBJ2-2|-|TRBV11-2
TGTGCCAGCAGCTTAGATCTTTACGGCCGCAGGGAGAACGGGGAGCTGTTTTTT
CASSLDLYGRRENGELFF
>few|TRBJ1-5|TRBD1|TRBV12-3/TRBV12-4
TGTGCCAGCAGTGCCAGGACAGGGGGAATCAATCAGCCCCAGCATTTT
CASSARTGGINQPQHF
>-|TRBJ2-4|-|TRBV6-5
TGTGCCAGCAGTTTGGGAGTCCCGTCCGGCAAAAACATTCAGTACTTC
CASSLGVPSGKNIQYF